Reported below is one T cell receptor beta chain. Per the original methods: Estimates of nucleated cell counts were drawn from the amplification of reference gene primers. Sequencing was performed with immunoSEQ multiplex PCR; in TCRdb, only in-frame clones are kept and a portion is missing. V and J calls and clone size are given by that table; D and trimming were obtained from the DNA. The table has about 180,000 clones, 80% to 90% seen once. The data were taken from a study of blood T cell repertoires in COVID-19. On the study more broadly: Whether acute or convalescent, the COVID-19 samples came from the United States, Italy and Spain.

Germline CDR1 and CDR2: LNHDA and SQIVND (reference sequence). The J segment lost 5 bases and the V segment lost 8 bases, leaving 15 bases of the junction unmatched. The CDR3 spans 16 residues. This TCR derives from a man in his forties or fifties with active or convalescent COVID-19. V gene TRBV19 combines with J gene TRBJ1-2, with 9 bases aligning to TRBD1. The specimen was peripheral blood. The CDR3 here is CASGDRATTISYGYTF. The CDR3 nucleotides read TGTGCCAGTGGGGACAGGGCCACCACTATCTCGTATGGCTACACCTTC. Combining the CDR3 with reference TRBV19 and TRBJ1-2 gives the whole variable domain DGGITQSPKYLFRKEGQNVTLSCEQNLNHDAMYWYRQDPGQGLRLIYYSQIVNDFQKGDIAEGYSVSREKKESFPLTVTSAQKNPTAFYLCASGDRATTISYGYTFGSGTRLTVV.